This T cell receptor beta chain stems from a study of liver allograft versus peripheral blood T cells. In the study overall: Repertoires of T cell receptors in transplanted livers were compared with recipients' peripheral blood repertoires. Study-level points and caveats: Reported data describe T cell receptor repertoires within liver allografts as differing from those in peripheral blood.

MiXCR was run by TCRdb on the reads, yielding one entry per CDR3 protein. The data hold about 1,900 distinct CDR3 sequences, with over 14% observed a single time. Germline CDR1 and CDR2: SGDLS and YYNGEE. Trimming stripped 0 bases from V and 8 bases from J, with 17 bases between. The CDR3 covers 15 residues. This clonotype was seen a few times. Its target is not known. This sequence joins TRBV9 and TRBJ1-2, with D possibly being TRBD1 (5 bases). This clonotype originated in a human patient who had a liver transplant. Among the T cells, some may be from the graft donor. CDR3 sequence reads: CASSVARGSERGYTF. The CDR3 region has the DNA TGTGCCAGCAGCGTAGCTAGGGGCAGCGAAAGAGGCTACACCTTC.